This TCR beta chain was captured in a study of response to subunit inactivated influenza vaccine. TCRdb reprocessed the RT-PCR reads with MiXCR, giving one entry per CDR3 protein. The table has about 540,000 distinct CDR3 sequences, approximately 24% seen once. The V gene lost 7 bases and the J gene lost 6 bases, with 17 bases spanning the gap. Germline values: CDR1 SGHRS, CDR2 YFSETQ. The CDR3 is 14 amino acids. There are many counts of this clonotype. These sequences were also reported in another study, on T cells expressing NK-cell markers. That source adds: TCR beta libraries carry UMIs added by 5'RACE template switching.

The sequencing here drew on CD4+ T cells sorted from PBMCs, taken 11 to 12 days after vaccination. This chain connects TRBV5-1 to TRBJ2-1; the D gene is possibly TRBD1 (7 bases). The TCR originated in a man aged 45-65 years who received an inactivated influenza vaccine. CDR3 nucleotide sequence: TGCGCCAGCGCCGAGGGGGCTAGCGTCAATGAGCAGTTCTTC. As protein: CASAEGASVNEQFF.